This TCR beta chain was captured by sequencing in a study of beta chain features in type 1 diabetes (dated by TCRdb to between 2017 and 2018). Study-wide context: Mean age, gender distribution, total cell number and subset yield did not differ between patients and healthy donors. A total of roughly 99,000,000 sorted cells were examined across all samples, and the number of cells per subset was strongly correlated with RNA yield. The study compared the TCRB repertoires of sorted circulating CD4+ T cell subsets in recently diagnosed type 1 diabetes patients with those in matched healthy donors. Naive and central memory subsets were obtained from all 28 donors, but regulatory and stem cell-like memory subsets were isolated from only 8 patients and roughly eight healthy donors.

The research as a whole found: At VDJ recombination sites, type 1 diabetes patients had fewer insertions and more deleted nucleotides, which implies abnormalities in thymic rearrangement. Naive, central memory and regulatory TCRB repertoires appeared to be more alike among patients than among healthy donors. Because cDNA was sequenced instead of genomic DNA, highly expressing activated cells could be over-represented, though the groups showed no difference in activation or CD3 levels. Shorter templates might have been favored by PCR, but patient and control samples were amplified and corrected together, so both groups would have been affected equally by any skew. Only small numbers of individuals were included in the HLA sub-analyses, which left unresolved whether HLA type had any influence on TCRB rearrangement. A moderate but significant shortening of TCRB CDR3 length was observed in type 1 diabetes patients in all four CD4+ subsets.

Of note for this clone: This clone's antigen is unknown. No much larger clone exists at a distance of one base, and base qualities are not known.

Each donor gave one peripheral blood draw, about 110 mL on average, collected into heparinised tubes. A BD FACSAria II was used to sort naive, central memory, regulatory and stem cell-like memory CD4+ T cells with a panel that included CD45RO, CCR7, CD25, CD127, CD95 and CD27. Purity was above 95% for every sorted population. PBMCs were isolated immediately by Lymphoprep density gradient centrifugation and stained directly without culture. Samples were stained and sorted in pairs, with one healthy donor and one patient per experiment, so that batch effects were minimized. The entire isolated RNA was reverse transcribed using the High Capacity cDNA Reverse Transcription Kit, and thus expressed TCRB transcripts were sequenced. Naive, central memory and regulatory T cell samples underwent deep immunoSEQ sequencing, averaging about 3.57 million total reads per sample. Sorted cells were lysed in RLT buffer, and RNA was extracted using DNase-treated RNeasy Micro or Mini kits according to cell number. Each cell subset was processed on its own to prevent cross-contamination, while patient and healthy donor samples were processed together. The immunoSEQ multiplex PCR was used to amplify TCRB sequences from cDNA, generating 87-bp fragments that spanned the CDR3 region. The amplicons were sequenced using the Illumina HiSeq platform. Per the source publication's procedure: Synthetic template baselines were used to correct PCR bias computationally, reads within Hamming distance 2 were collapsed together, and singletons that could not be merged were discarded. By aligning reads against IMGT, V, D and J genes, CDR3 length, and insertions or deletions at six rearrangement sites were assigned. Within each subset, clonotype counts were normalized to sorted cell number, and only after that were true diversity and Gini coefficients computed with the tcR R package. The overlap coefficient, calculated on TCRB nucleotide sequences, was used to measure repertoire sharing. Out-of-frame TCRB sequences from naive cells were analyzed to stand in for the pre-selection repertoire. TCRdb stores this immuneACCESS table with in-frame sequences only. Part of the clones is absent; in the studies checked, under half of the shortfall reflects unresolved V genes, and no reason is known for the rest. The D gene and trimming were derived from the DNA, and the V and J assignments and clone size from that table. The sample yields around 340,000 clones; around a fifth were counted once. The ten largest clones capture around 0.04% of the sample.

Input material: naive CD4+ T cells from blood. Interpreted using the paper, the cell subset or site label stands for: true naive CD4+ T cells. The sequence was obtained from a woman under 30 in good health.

The sequenced DNA is TGTGCCAGCAGTGACGAGGCCGAGCAGTACTTC. This sequence encodes CASSDEAEQYF. The sequence joins TRBV2 to TRBJ2-7; the D gene lacks a confident call. V is cut by 3 bases and J by 6 bases, and the space between the germline ends is 6 bases. The CDR3 covers 11 residues, taking in both the cysteine and the phenylalanine. Kept here is only the CDR3 DNA, which spans 33 bases and is read in frame from base 1. CDR1 and CDR2, per the germline V gene, are SNHLY and FYNNEI.